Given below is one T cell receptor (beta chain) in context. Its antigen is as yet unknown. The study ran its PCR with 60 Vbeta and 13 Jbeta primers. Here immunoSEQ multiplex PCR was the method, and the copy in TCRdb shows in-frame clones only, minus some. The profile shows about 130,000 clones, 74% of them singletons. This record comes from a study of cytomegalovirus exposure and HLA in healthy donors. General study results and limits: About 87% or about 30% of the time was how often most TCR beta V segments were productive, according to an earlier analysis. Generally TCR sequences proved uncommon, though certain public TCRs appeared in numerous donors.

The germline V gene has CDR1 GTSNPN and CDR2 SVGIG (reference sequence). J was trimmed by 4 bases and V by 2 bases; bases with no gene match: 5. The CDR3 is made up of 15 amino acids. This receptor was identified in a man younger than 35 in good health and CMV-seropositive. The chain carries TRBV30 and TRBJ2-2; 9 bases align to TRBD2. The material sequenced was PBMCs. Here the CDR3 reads CAWSSPGLATGELFF. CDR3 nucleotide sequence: TGTGCCTGGAGTTCTCCGGGACTAGCCACCGGGGAGCTGTTTTTT.